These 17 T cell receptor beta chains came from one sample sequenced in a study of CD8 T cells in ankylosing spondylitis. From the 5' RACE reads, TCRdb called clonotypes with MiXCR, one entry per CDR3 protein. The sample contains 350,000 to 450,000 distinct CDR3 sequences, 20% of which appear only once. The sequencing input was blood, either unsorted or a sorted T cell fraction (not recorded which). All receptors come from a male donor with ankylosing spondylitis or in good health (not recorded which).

CDR3 loop: CASSSTGPRGGTGELFF. CDR3 DNA sequence: TGTGCCAGCAGTTCCACCGGGCCAAGGGGGGGAACCGGGGAGCTGTTTTTT. The gene calls are TRBV28 and TRBJ2-2, with a tentative D call TRBD2 (7 bases). The germline CDR1 and CDR2 sequences are MDHEN and SYDVKM. The CDR3 sequence is 17 residues long. V was shortened by 4 bases and J by 5 bases, with 20 bases between the two germline ends.

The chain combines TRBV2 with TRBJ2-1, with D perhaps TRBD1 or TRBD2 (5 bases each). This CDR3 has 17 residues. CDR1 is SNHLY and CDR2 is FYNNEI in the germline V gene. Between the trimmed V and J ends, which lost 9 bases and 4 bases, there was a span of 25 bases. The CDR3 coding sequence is TGTGCCAGTTATGACAACAGGTGGGGGATAGGGTACAATGAGCAGTTCTTC. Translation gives CASYDNRWGIGYNEQFF.

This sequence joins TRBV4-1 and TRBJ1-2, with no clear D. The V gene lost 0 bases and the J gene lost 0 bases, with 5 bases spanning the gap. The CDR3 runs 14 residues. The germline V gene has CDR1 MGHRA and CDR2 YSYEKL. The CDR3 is CASSQEIPNYGYTF. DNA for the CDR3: TGCGCCAGCAGCCAAGAGATCCCTAACTATGGCTACACCTTC.

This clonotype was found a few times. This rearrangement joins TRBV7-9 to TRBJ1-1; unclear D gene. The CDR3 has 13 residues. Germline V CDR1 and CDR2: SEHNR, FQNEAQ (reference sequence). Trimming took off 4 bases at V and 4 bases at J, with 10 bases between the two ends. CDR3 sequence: CASSSRLGTEAFF. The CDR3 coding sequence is TGTGCCAGCAGCTCGAGATTGGGCACTGAAGCTTTCTTT.

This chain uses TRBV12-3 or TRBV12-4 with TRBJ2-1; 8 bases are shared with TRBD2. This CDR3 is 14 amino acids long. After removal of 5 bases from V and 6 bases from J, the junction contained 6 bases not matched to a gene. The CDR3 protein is CASSGAGGGNEQFF. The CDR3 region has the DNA TGTGCCAGCAGTGGGGCGGGGGGCGGCAATGAGCAGTTCTTC.

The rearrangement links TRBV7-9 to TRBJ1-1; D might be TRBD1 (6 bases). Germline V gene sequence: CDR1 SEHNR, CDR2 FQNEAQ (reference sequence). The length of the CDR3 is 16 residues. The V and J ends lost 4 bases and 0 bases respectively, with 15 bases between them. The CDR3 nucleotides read TGTGCCAGCAGCTCTGAGGACCGGGACATGAACACTGAAGCTTTCTTT. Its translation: CASSSEDRDMNTEAFF.

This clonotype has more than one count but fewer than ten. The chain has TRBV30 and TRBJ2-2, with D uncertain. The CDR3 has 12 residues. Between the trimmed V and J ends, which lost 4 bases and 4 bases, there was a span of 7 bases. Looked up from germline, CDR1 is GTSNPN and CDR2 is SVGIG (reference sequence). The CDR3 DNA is TGTGCCTGGAATAGTCTCACCGGGGAGCTGTTTTTT. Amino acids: CAWNSLTGELFF.

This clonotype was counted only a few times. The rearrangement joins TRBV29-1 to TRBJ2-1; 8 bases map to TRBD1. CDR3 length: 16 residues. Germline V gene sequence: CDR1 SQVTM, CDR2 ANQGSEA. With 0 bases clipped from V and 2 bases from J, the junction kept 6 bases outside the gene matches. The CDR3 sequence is CSVEEVQGDPYNEQFF. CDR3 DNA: TGCAGCGTTGAAGAGGTACAGGGGGACCCCTACAATGAGCAGTTCTTC.

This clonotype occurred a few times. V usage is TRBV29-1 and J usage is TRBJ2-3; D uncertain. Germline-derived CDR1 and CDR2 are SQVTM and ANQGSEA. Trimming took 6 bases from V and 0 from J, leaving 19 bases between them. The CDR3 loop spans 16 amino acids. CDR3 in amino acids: CSVPAESEPSTDTQYF. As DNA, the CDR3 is TGCAGCGTCCCGGCTGAATCAGAGCCTAGCACAGATACGCAGTATTTT.

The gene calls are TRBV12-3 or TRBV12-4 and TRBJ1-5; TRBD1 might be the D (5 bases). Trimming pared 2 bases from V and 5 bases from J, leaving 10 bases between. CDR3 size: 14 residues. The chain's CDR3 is CASSLRDGDQPQHF. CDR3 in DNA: TGTGCCAGCAGTTTAAGGGACGGAGATCAGCCCCAGCATTTT.

This CDR3 reads CSVAPSERGSYNEQFF. The DNA for the CDR3 is TGCAGCGTTGCCCCCTCGGAGAGGGGATCCTACAATGAGCAGTTCTTC. This sequence joins TRBV29-1 and TRBJ2-1; D possibly matches TRBD1 or TRBD2 (5 bases each). Trimming pared 4 bases from V and 1 base from J, leaving 17 bases between. This CDR3 has 16 residues. The germline V gene has CDR1 SQVTM and CDR2 ANQGSEA.

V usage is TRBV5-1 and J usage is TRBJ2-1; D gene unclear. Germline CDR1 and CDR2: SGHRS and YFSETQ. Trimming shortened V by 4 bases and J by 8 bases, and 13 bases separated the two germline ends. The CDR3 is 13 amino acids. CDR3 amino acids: CASSTSGVHEQFF. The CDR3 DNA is TGCGCCAGCAGCACGAGTGGGGTCCATGAGCAGTTCTTC.

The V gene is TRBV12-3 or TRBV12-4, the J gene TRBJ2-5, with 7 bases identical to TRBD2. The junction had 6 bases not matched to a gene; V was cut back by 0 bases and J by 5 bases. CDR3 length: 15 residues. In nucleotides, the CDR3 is TGTGCCAGCAGTTTAGCTTGGGAGGGTTGGGAGACCCAGTACTTC. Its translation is CASSLAWEGWETQYF.

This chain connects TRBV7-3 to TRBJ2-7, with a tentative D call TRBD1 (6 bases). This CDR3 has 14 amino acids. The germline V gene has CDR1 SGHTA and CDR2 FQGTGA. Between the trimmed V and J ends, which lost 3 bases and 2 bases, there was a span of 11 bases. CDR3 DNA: TGTGCCAGCAGCTTTCGGACAGCCGCCTACGAGCAGTACTTC. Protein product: CASSFRTAAYEQYF.

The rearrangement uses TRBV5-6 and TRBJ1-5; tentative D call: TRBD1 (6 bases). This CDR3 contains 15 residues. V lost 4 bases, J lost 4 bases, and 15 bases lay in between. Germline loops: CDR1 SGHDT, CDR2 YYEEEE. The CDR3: CASSLDRSPNQPQHF. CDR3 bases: TGTGCCAGCAGCCTCGACAGGTCGCCGAATCAGCCCCAGCATTTT.

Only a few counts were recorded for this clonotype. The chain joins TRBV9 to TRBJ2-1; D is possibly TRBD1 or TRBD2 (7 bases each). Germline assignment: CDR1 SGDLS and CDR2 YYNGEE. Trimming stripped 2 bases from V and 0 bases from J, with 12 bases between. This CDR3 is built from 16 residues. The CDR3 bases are TGTGCCAGCAGCGTCAGGGGGGGACCCTCCTACAATGAGCAGTTCTTC. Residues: CASSVRGGPSYNEQFF.

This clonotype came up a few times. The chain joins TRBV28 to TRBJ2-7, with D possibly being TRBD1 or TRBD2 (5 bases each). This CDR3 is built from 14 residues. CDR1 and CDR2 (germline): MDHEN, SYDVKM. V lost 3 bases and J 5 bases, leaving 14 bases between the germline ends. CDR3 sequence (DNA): TGTGCCAGCAGTTTTTCCCCCGGGGCCGACGAGCAGTACTTC. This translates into CASSFSPGADEQYF.